The present T cell receptor beta chain was sequenced within a study of blood T cell repertoires in COVID-19. Study details: Sample material is recorded as cDNA or gDNA derived from T cells, B-cell-depleted T cells, or PBMCs.

Original processing notes: Cell counts per sample came from amplifying reference gene primers. The repertoire was sequenced with immunoSEQ multiplex PCR; TCRdb's copy has only in-frame clones and lacks some. V, J and clone size were drawn from that table, and D and trimming were deduced from the DNA. The table lists 73,000 or so clones, roughly 88% of them singletons. The CDR3 runs 15 residues. Trimming pared 2 bases from V and 7 bases from J, leaving 15 bases between. Per the germline V gene, CDR1 is SGHVS and CDR2 is FQNEAQ. The sequencing input was peripheral blood. The clonotype originates from a man aged 25 to 40 with acute or convalescent COVID-19. The chain employs TRBV7-8 and TRBJ1-5; D gene ambiguous. The CDR3 reads CASSLLVGREQPQHF. In DNA form, the CDR3 reads TGTGCCAGCAGCTTATTAGTGGGGAGAGAGCAGCCCCAGCATTTT.